Following are 25 T cell receptor beta chains from one sample sequenced in a study of tumor and adjacent non-tumor tissue in lung cancer (dated by TCRdb to the late 2010s). Bulk unsorted tissue served as the source for RNA extraction, and RNA quality was assessed using a NanoDrop ND-1000 and an Agilent 2100. Library preparation was by multiplex PCR. TCRdb lists the instrument as Illumina HiSeq 2500. Following protocols modified from ARM-PCR, the researchers constructed TCRbeta libraries through three rounds of nested PCR with primers (Table S4). TCRdb redid the processing of the public reads, applying fastp at Q25 and MiXCR, and retained in-frame beta chains. One record per CDR3 amino acid sequence lists the most common genes and DNA. This sample lists about 93,000 distinct CDR3 sequences; around 57% were detected once. The ten top clones hold over 12% of the sample. The material sequenced was lung tumor tissue. The receptors originated from a man in his 70s with non-small cell lung cancer.

The V and J genes are TRBV14 and TRBJ1-1, with TRBD1 matching over 8 bases. CDR1 and CDR2 (germline): SGHDN, FVKESK. The ends lost 3 bases at V and 3 bases at J; junction bases unmatched: 6. CDR3 length: 15 amino acids. Written as DNA, the CDR3 is TGTGCCAGCAGCCAGGGCAGGGGGCTCGACACTGAAGCTTTCTTT. It is translated as CASSQGRGLDTEAFF.

V usage is TRBV2 and J usage is TRBJ1-2, with D unclear. Germline CDR1 SNHLY, CDR2 FYNNEI. The CDR3 consists of 13 residues. Trimming took off 5 bases at V and 12 bases at J, with 19 bases between the two ends. CDR3 nucleotides: TGTGCCAGCAGTCTTCGGGAGGGAGGCGGCAACACCTTC. Encoded protein: CASSLREGGGNTF.

The chain employs TRBV7-6 and TRBJ2-7; 12 bases fit TRBD1. The germline CDR1 and CDR2 sequences are SGHVS and FNYEAQ. The junction had 14 bases not matched to a gene; V was cut back by 5 bases and J by 6 bases. The CDR3 sequence is 17 residues long. CDR3 coding DNA: TGTGCCAGCAGCCCCTTGGGTTGGGACAGGGGGCTAATCGAGCAGTACTTC. Translating gives CASSPLGWDRGLIEQYF.

In the case of this clonotype: The junction does not match germline at one end; this may be a read error. The chain links TRBV4-1 to TRBJ2-5, with D perhaps TRBD2 (5 bases). The length of the CDR3 is 16 residues. CDR1 is MGHRA, CDR2 YSYEKL, per germline. The chain's CDR3 is CTSRQRPLGVTETQYF. The DNA for the CDR3 is TGCACCAGCAGACAACGGCCCCTGGGAGTTACAGAGACCCAGTACTTC.

V and J are TRBV7-3 and TRBJ2-7; D is uncertain. Germline CDR1 reads SGHTA; CDR2 reads FQGTGA. Trimming left V 0 bases short and J 6 bases short, with 15 bases between. The CDR3 contains 15 residues. The CDR3, as DNA: TGTGCCAGCAGCTTAACTCTCGACGCAGAGACCGAGCAGTACTTC. It encodes CASSLTLDAETEQYF.

The J gene is TRBJ2-7, the V gene TRBV4-1; possible D gene TRBD1, 6 bases. The CDR3 is 13 residues long. The germline gives CDR1 MGHRA, CDR2 YSYEKL. V lost 10 bases and J lost 6, with 19 bases in between. The CDR3 loop reads CATSLGAGAEQYF. The CDR3 DNA reads TGCGCCACCTCTTTAGGGGCAGGGGCCGAGCAGTACTTC.

About this clonotype itself: This clone may be a read error of a much larger clone one base away. V gene TRBV5-6 combines with J gene TRBJ2-3; D call uncertain. There are 13 residues in the CDR3. Germline-derived CDR1 and CDR2 are SGHDT and YYEEEE. CDR3 DNA: TGTGCCAACAGCTTTCTCCGCACAGATACGCAGTATTTT. The encoded protein is CANSFLRTDTQYF.

This clonotype was counted only a few times. Sequence at one end of the junction differs from germline and may be a read error. The V call is TRBV11-1, the J call TRBJ2-1, with 12 bases aligning to TRBD2. The germline CDR1 and CDR2 sequences are SGHAT and FQDESV (reference sequence). The CDR3 has 19 residues. CDR3 sequence: CVSSSRLAGAHSSYNEQFF. The CDR3 bases are TGTGTCAGCAGCTCCAGACTAGCGGGGGCCCACAGCTCCTACAATGAGCAGTTCTTC. The entire variable domain, with the rest obtained from reference TRBV11-1 and TRBJ2-1, is as follows: EAEVAQSPRYKITEKSQAVAFWCDPISGHATLYWYRQILGQGPELLVQFQDESVVDDSQLPKDRFSAERLKGVDSTLKIQPAELGDSAMYLCVSSSRLAGAHSSYNEQFFGPGTRLTVL.

This clonotype appeared a few times. This rearrangement joins TRBV20-1 to TRBJ2-2; TRBD2 is a possible D gene (5 bases). The length of the CDR3 is 13 residues. V lost 6 bases and J lost 1, with 9 bases in between. Germline V CDR1 and CDR2: DFQATT, SNEGSKA (reference sequence). The CDR3: CSARTWNTGELFF. The CDR3 DNA reads as TGCAGTGCGCGGACTTGGAACACCGGGGAGCTGTTTTTT.

In this sample, this clonotype turned up many times. V usage is TRBV4-1 and J usage is TRBJ1-1; 7 bases match TRBD1. Germline lookup yields CDR1 MGHRA and CDR2 YSYEKL. V lost 4 bases and J lost 0; bases outside the gene matches: 14. The CDR3 is 18 residues long. The DNA of the CDR3 is TGCGCCAGCAGCCTAAGAAGTGGGCAGGGGGATGTGAACACTGAAGCTTTCTTT. This translates into CASSLRSGQGDVNTEAFF.

This clonotype showed up just a few times. A much larger clone differs from this one at a single base, so this may be a read error. The rearrangement links TRBV6-5 to TRBJ2-6; unclear D gene. The germline V and J ends were trimmed by 0 bases and 0 bases, with 6 bases remaining between them. CDR1 MNHEY and CDR2 SVGAGI come from the germline V gene. The CDR3 is 16 residues long. CDR3 DNA: TGTGCCAGCAGTTACTCCCCGTGCTCTGGGGCCAACGTCCTGACTTTC. As protein: CASSYSPCSGANVLTF.

This clonotype was detected many times. The rearrangement links TRBV6-1 to TRBJ2-5; D remains ambiguous. CDR1 is MNHNS, CDR2 SASEGT, per germline. V was clipped by 1 base and J by 2 bases, with 8 bases between them. There are 14 residues in the CDR3. CDR3 sequence (DNA): TGTGCCAGCAGTGAAGGTAGCTGGCAAGAGACCCAGTACTTC. It encodes CASSEGSWQETQYF.

The chain joins TRBV29-1 to TRBJ1-2, with no clear D. There are 14 residues in the CDR3. Germline-derived CDR1 and CDR2 are SQVTM and ANQGSEA. The V end lost 0 bases, the J end lost 4 bases, and 12 bases lay between the germline ends. This CDR3 is CSVEDIVISYGYTF. In nucleotides, the CDR3 is TGCAGCGTTGAAGACATAGTGATATCCTATGGCTACACCTTC.

Remarks on this clonotype: A junction end diverges from the germline sequence, so it may reflect a read error. The V gene is TRBV11-2, the J gene TRBJ2-3; TRBD2 is a possible D gene (6 bases). CDR1 SGHAT and CDR2 FQNNGV come from the germline V gene. This CDR3 is built from 15 residues. CDR3 sequence reads: CASNLLAVSTDTLYF. The CDR3 bases are TGTGCCAGCAACTTATTAGCGGTCAGCACAGATACGCTGTATTTT.

This clonotype was observed a handful of times. V is TRBV7-9 and J is TRBJ1-3; D is unresolved. Between the trimmed V and J ends, which lost 2 bases and 1 base, there was a span of 9 bases. This CDR3 region has 15 residues. Germline V CDR1 and CDR2: SEHNR, FQNEAQ (reference sequence). CDR3 DNA: TGTGCCAGCAGCTTAACGACGGGATCTGGAAACACCATATATTTT. Its protein product is CASSLTTGSGNTIYF.

The chain recombines TRBV5-1 with TRBJ2-3; D is possibly TRBD1 (6 bases). Germline CDR1 reads SGHRS; CDR2 reads YFSETQ. The CDR3 has 19 residues. Trimming shortened V by 4 bases and J by 2 bases, and 26 bases separated the two germline ends. The CDR3 sequence: CASSPGRGRSEGHTDTQYF. Here the CDR3 DNA reads TGCGCCAGCAGCCCCGGTAGAGGTCGTAGCGAGGGACACACAGATACGCAGTATTTT.

This clonotype was found many times. The chain has TRBV29-1 and TRBJ1-2, with no clear D. V shed 3 bases and J shed 4 bases, with 3 bases lying between them. This CDR3 has 10 residues. Germline V gene data show CDR1 as SQVTM and CDR2 as ANQGSEA. The CDR3 bases are TGCAGCGTTGACGGCTATGGCTACACCTTC. Protein sequence: CSVDGYGYTF. The whole variable domain, filled in from reference TRBV29-1 and TRBJ1-2, reads SAVISQKPSRDICQRGTSLTIQCQVDSQVTMMFWYRQQPGQSLTLIATANQGSEATYESGFVIDKFPISRPNLTFSTLTVSNMSPEDSSIYLCSVDGYGYTFGSGTRLTVV.

V is TRBV11-2 and J is TRBJ2-2; 14 bases are a match to TRBD2. CDR1 and CDR2 from the germline V gene are SGHAT and FQNNGV. The trim removed 4 bases at V and 10 bases at J, leaving 5 bases unmatched. This CDR3 contains 15 residues. The CDR3 DNA follows: TGTGCCAGCAGCTGGGGACTAGCGGGAGCGGCGGAGCTGTTTTTT. Protein: CASSWGLAGAAELFF.

Points on this clonotype: Its ends do not fully match the called genes, so a read error is possible. The V gene is TRBV6-5, the J gene TRBJ2-2; D may be TRBD2 (5 bases). The germline V gene encodes CDR1 MNHEY and CDR2 SVGAGI. This CDR3 spans 15 amino acids. The CDR3 DNA is TGTGCCAGCATCAGTTCAGACCAAGAGTCCGGGGAGCTGGTTTTT. This gives the protein CASISSDQESGELVF.

Comment on this clonotype: A read error may produce the germline difference seen at one junction end. The chain employs TRBV6-2 or TRBV6-3 and TRBJ2-7; 14 bases match TRBD2. Germline CDR1 and CDR2: MNHEY and SVGEGT. This CDR3 is 20 amino acids long. The CDR3 reads CASCLRGTSGRSGTRYEKYF. In DNA, the CDR3 is TGTGCCAGCTGTCTACGAGGGACTAGCGGGAGATCAGGCACCCGGTACGAGAAGTACTTC.

In regard to this clonotype: An end of the junction differs from the germline gene, which may be a read error. J is TRBJ2-3 and V is TRBV5-4; 9 nucleotides match TRBD2. This CDR3 has 15 residues. CDR1 is SGHNT and CDR2 is YYREEE in the germline V gene (reference sequence). The DNA for the CDR3 is TGTGCAAGCAGCCCGACTAGCGGAAGCACAGATACGCGGTATTTT. Translation gives CASSPTSGSTDTRYF.

A single count supports this clonotype. At one end the junction does not follow the germline gene, possibly because of a read error. The genes are TRBV11-2 and TRBJ2-5; D not resolved. The CDR3 is made up of 12 amino acids. Germline CDR1 is SGHAT and CDR2 is FQNNGV. As DNA, the CDR3 is TGTGCCAGGAGCCGGCTCCAAGAAACCCAGTACTTC. This translates into CARSRLQETQYF.

To note about this clonotype: With a much larger clone just one base away, this may be a read error. This chain uses TRBV5-4 with TRBJ2-3; D possibly uses TRBD1 or TRBD2 (6 bases each). CDR1 SGHNT and CDR2 YYREEE come from the germline V gene (reference sequence). The CDR3 has 14 amino acids. The CDR3 loop reads CASSSHGGTDRQYF. CDR3 nucleotide sequence: TGTGCCAGCAGCTCGCACGGGGGCACAGATAGGCAGTATTTT.

The chain carries TRBV29-1 and TRBJ2-5; TRBD1 agrees at 9 bases. The CDR3 sequence is 15 residues long. With V trimmed by 3 bases and J by 8 bases, 13 bases remained unmatched. The germline gives CDR1 SQVTM, CDR2 ANQGSEA. Here the CDR3 reads CSVEDGQGTTVTQYF. CDR3 nucleotides: TGCAGCGTTGAGGACGGACAGGGGACAACGGTAACCCAGTACTTC.

About this clonotype itself: This likely comes from a read error, as the CDR3 has no conserved phenylalanine or tryptophan at its end. The chain carries TRBV11-1 and TRBJ2-7; possible D gene TRBD1, 6 bases. CDR3 size: 15 residues. The germline gives CDR1 SGHAT, CDR2 FQDESV (reference sequence). As DNA, the CDR3 is TGCGCCTGCAGCTTCAGGACAGCGAGTACCTACGAGCAGTACCTC. Amino acid sequence: CACSFRTASTYEQYL.